This T cell receptor (beta chain) appears in the sequencing data of a study of metastatic and nonmetastatic thyroid tumors. Authors' methods: The authors used CDR3 differences across clinicopathological groups to build a distant-metastasis classifier for papillary thyroid cancer. TCRdb ran MiXCR on the PCR reads. These V and J calls derive from TCRdb rather than the authors' analysis. The repertoire holds 12,000 or so clones, with under 30% as singletons. Each patient came to thyroid surgery without any prior treatment (of any kind). This clone showed up many times. The CDR3 sequence is 13 residues long. V lost 6 bases and J lost 7, with 14 bases in between. The germline V gene encodes CDR1 SGHTS and CDR2 YDEGEE.

This receptor was taken from a male donor with papillary thyroid cancer or a benign thyroid nodule (not recorded which). Some clones in this sample may be carry-over from other donors' samples. The chain employs TRBV5-8 and TRBJ1-5; no definite D call. Sample: blood. The CDR3 region is CASTRPGGQPQHF. The CDR3 DNA follows: TGTGCCAGCACACGGCCAGGTGGCCAGCCCCAGCATTTT.